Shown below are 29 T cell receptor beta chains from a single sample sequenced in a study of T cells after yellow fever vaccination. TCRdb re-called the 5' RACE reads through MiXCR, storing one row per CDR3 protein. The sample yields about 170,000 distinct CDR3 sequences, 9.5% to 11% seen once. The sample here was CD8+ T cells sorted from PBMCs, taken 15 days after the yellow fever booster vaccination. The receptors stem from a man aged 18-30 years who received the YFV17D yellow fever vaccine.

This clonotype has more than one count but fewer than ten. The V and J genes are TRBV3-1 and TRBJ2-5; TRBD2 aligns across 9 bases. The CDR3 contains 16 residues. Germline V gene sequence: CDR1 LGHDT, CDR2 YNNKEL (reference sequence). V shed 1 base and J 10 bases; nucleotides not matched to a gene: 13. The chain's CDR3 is CASSQVTGAGGPSQYF. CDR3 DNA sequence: TGTGCCAGCAGCCAAGTTACGGGAGCGGGGGGCCCGAGCCAGTACTTC.

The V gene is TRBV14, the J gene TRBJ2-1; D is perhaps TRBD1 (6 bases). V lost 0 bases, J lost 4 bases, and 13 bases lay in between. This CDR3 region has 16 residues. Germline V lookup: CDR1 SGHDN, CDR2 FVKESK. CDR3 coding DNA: TGTGCCAGCAGCCAAGACAGGGGCCCCCAGTACAATGAGCAGTTCTTC. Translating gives CASSQDRGPQYNEQFF.

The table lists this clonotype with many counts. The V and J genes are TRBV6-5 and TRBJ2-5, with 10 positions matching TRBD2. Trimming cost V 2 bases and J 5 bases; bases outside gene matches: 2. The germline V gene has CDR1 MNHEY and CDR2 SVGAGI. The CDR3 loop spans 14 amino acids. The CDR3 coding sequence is TGTGCCAGCAGTTACAGCGGGGGGGGGGAGACCCAGTACTTC. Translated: CASSYSGGGETQYF.

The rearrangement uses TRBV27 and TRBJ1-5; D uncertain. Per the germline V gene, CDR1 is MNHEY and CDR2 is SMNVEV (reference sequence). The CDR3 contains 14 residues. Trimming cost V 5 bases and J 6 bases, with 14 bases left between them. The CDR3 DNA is TGTGCCAGCAGTCCCACCGACCGAGGTCAGCCCCAGCATTTT. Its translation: CASSPTDRGQPQHF.

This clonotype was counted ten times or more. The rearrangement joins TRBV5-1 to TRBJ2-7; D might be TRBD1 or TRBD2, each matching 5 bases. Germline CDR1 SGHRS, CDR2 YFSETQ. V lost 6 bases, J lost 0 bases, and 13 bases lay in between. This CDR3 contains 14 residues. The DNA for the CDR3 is TGCGCCAGCACCCCGGCAGGGAGCTCCTACGAGCAGTACGTC. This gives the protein CASTPAGSSYEQYV.

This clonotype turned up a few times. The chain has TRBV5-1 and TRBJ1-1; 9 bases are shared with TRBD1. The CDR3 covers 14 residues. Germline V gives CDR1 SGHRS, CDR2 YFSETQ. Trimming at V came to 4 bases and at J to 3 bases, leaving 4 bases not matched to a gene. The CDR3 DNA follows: TGCGCCAGCAGCCTGACAGGGGGTGACACTGAAGCTTTCTTT. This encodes CASSLTGGDTEAFF.

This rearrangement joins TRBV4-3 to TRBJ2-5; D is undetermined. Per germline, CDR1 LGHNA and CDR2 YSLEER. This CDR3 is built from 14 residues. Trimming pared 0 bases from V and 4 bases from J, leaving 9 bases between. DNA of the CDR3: TGCGCCAGCAGCCAAGATGAGGTAGCAGAGACCCAGTACTTC. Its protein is CASSQDEVAETQYF.

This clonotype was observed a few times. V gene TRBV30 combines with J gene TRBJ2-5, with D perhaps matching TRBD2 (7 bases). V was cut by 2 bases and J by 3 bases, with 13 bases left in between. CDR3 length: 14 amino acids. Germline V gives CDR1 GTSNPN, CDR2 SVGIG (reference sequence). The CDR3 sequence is CAWSWGAGEETQYF. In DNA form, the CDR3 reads TGTGCCTGGAGTTGGGGGGCGGGGGAAGAGACCCAGTACTTC.

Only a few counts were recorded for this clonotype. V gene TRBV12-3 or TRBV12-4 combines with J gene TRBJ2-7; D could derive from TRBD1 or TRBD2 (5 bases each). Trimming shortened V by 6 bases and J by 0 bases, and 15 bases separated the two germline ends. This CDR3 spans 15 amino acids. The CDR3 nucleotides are TGTGCCAGCAGCCCAGTGAGGGGATACTCCTACGAGCAGTACTTC. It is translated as CASSPVRGYSYEQYF.

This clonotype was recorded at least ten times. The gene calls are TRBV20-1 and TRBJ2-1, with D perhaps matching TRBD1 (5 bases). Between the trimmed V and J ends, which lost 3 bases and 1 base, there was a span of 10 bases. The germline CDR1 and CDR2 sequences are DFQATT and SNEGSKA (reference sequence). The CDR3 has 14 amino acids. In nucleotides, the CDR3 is TGCAGTGCTAGGGACACGGTATCCTACAATGAGCAGTTCTTC. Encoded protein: CSARDTVSYNEQFF.

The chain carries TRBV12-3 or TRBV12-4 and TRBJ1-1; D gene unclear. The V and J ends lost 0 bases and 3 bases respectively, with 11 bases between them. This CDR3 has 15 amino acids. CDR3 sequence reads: CASSLALGVDTEAFF. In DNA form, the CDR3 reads TGTGCCAGCAGTTTAGCGCTCGGGGTGGACACTGAAGCTTTCTTT.

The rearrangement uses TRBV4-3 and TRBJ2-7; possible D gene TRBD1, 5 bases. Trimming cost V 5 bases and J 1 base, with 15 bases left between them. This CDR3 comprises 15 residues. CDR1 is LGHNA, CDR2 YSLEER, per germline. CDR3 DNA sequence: TGCGCCAGCAGCTATTGGACACCTCGATCCTACGAGCAGTACTTC. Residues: CASSYWTPRSYEQYF.

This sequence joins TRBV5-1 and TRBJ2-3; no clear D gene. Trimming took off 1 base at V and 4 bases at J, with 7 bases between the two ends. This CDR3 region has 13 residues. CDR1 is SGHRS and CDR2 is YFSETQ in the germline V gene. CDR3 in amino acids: CASSLWVSDTQYF. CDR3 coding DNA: TGCGCCAGCAGCTTGTGGGTGTCAGATACGCAGTATTTT.

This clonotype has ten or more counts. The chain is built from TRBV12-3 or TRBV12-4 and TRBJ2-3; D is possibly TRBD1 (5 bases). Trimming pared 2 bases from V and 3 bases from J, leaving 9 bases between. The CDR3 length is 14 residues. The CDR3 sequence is CASSLHRLTDTQYF. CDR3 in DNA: TGTGCCAGCAGTTTACACAGGCTAACAGATACGCAGTATTTT.

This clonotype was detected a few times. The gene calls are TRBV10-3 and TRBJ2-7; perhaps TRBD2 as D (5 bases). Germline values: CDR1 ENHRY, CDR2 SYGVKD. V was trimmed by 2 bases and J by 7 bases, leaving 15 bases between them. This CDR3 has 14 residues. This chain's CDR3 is CAISEGWGAVEQYV. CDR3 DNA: TGTGCCATCAGTGAGGGATGGGGAGCGGTGGAGCAGTACGTC.

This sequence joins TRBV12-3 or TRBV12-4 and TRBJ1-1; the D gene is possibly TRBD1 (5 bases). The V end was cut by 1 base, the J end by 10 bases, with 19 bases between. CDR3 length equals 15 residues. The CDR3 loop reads CASSLEDLWGSGAFF. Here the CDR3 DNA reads TGTGCCAGCAGTTTAGAGGATCTATGGGGCTCTGGAGCTTTCTTT.

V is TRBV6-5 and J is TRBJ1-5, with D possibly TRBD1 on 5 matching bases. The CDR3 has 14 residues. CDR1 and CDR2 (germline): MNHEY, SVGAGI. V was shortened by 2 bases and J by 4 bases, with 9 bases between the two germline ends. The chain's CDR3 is CASSYRQGNQPQHF. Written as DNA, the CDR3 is TGTGCCAGCAGTTACAGGCAGGGTAATCAGCCCCAGCATTTT.

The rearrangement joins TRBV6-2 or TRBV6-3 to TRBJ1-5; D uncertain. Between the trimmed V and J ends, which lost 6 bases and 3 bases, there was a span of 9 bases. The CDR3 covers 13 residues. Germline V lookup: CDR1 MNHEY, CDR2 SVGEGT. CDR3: CASSPPNNQPQHF. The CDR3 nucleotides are TGTGCCAGCAGCCCGCCCAACAATCAGCCCCAGCATTTT.

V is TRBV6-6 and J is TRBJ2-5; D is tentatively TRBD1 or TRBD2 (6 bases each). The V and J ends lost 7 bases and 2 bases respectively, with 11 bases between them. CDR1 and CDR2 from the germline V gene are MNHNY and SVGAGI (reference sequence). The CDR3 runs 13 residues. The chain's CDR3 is CASIRGLQETQYF. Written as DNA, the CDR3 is TGTGCCAGCATTCGGGGGCTTCAAGAGACCCAGTACTTC.

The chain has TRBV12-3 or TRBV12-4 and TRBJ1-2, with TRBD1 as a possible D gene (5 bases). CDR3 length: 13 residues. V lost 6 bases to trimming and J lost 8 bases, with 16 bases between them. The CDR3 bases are TGTGCCAGCAGCCCGGGACTGGGCACAGGCTACACCTTC. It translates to CASSPGLGTGYTF.

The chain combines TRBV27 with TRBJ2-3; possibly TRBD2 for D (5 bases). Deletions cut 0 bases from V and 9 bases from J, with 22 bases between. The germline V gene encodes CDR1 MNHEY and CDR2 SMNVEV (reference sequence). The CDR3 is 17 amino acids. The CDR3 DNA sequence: TGTGCCAGCAGTTTATCAGGCTCGAGCGGTCGAGGTGGAACGCAGTATTTT. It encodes CASSLSGSSGRGGTQYF.

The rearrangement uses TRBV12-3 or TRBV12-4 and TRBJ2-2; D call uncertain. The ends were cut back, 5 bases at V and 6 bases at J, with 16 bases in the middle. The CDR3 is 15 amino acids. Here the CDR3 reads CASSPKGLAAGELFF. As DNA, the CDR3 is TGTGCCAGCAGTCCCAAAGGGCTGGCCGCCGGGGAGCTGTTTTTT.

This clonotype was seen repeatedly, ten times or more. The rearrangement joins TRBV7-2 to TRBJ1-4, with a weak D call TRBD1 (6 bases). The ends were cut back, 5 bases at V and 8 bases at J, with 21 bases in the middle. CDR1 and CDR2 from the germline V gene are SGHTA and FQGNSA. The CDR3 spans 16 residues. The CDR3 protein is CASSPRLQGSGEKLFF. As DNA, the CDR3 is TGTGCCAGCAGCCCCCGACTGCAGGGGTCGGGGGAAAAACTGTTTTTT.

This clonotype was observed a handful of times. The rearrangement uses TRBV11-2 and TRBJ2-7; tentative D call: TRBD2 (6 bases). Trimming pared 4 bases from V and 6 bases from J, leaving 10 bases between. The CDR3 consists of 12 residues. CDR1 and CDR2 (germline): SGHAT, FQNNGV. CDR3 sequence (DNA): TGTGCCAGCAGCTGGAGGGTTTCCGAGCAGTACGTC. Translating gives CASSWRVSEQYV.

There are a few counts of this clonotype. CDR3 sequence: CSASPLTPGLAGETQYF. The CDR3 DNA follows: TGCAGTGCTAGTCCCCTCACCCCGGGACTAGCGGGGGAGACCCAGTACTTC. This chain joins TRBV20-1 and TRBJ2-5; TRBD2 matches at 13 bases. Germline CDR1 DFQATT, CDR2 SNEGSKA (reference sequence). This CDR3 is built from 17 residues. Trimming cost V 3 bases and J 5 bases; bases outside gene matches: 12.

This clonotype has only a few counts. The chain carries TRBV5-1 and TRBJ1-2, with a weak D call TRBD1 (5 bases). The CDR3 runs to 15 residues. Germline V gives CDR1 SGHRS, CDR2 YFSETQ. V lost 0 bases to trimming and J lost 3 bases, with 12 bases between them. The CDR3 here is CASSLALGEDYGYTF. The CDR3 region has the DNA TGCGCCAGCAGCTTGGCTCTGGGGGAGGACTATGGCTACACCTTC.

As DNA, the CDR3 is TGTGCCAGCAGCCAAAGGCAGGGGGGTGAAAAACTGTTTTTT. As protein: CASSQRQGGEKLFF. V usage is TRBV6-5 and J usage is TRBJ1-4; TRBD1 matches 7 bases. Germline V gives CDR1 MNHEY, CDR2 SVGAGI. This CDR3 region has 14 residues. V shed 6 bases, J shed 7 bases, and the junction held 8 bases outside the gene matches.

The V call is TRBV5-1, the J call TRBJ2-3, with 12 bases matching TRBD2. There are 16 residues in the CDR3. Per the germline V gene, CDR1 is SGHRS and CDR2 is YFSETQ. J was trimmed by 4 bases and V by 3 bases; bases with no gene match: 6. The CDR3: CASSYSSGGAADTQYF. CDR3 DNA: TGCGCCAGCAGCTACTCTAGCGGGGGGGCCGCAGATACGCAGTATTTT.

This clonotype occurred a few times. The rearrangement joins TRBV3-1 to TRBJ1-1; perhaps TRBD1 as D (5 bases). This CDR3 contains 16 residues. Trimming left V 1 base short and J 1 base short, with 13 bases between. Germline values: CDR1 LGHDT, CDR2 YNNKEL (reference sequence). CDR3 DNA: TGTGCCAGCAGCCAAGCAGGGCAGTCGGGGAACACTGAAGCTTTCTTT. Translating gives CASSQAGQSGNTEAFF.